Listed below are T cell receptor beta chains from one sample, sequenced in a study of blood T cells in healthy people across ages. Each CDR3 protein gets one entry after TCRdb re-called the 5' RACE reads with MiXCR. In the table there are about 840,000 distinct CDR3 sequences, 29% of which are singletons. The same specimen was also included in a second study, on T cells of mothers and their children.

The specimen was blood. These TCRs come from a woman aged 40-49 years in good health. CDR3s include the opening cysteine and the closing phenylalanine or tryptophan. A D gene is named only where the DNA matches it firmly. For some rows the clone size is stated as once, few or many, or as a class when expanded; others skip it.

clone_size j_call d_call cdr3_length v_call cdr3_aa cdr3_nt
NA TRBJ1-2 TRBD1 14 TRBV30 CAWQQGQRGYGYTF TGTGCCTGGCAACAGGGACAGAGGGGCTATGGCTACACCTTC
NA TRBJ1-4 NA 13 TRBV2 CASIWRANEKLFF TGTGCCAGCATATGGAGGGCTAATGAAAAACTGTTTTTT
NA TRBJ2-5 TRBD1 19 TRBV18 CASSPPETPDRGRMETQYF TGTGCCAGCTCACCACCTGAGACCCCGGACAGGGGGCGTATGGAGACCCAGTACTTC
NA TRBJ2-3 TRBD2 16 TRBV5-1 CASSFDTSGGTDTQYF TGCGCCAGCAGCTTTGATACTAGCGGGGGTACAGATACGCAGTATTTT
few TRBJ1-5 NA 12 TRBV24-1 CATSVSNQPQHF TGTGCCACCAGTGTGAGCAATCAGCCCCAGCATTTT
many TRBJ2-7 NA 19 TRBV6-2/TRBV6-3 CASSYSVGAGRGDYYEQYF TGTGCCAGCAGTTATTCGGTGGGGGCTGGCCGAGGAGACTACTACGAGCAGTACTTC
NA TRBJ2-5 TRBD1 14 TRBV28 CASNRGAGRETQYF TGTGCCAGCAACAGGGGGGCAGGGCGAGAGACCCAGTACTTC
NA TRBJ1-1 NA 13 TRBV7-7 CASSSSRGSEAFF TGTGCTAGCAGCTCATCACGAGGATCTGAAGCTTTCTTT
NA TRBJ2-7 NA 12 TRBV30 CAWKVGPSTQHF TGTGCCTGGAAGGTTGGCCCCTCGACCCAGCACTTC
NA TRBJ2-1 NA 14 TRBV28 CASSLPGPTYEQFF TGTGCCAGCAGTCTACCGGGACCAACCTACGAGCAGTTCTTC
NA TRBJ2-5 TRBD2 15 TRBV7-2 CASSLAGGSVVTQYF TGTGCCAGCAGCTTAGCGGGGGGGTCGGTGGTGACCCAGTACTTC
NA TRBJ1-1 NA 16 TRBV2 CASSMKVGWENTEAFF TGTGCCAGCAGTATGAAAGTGGGATGGGAGAACACTGAAGCTTTCTTT
few TRBJ1-6 NA 17 TRBV5-6 CASNDLTTGWADSPLHF TGTGCCAGCAACGACCTAACTACCGGGTGGGCGGATTCACCCCTCCACTTT
NA TRBJ2-1 NA 17 TRBV19 CASSRLLTVLEYNEQFF TGTGCCAGTAGCCGACTTTTGACGGTCTTAGAATACAATGAGCAGTTCTTC
NA TRBJ2-3 NA 15 TRBV14 CASSQGVTGTDTQYF TGTGCCAGCAGCCAAGGTGTAACAGGGACAGATACGCAGTATTTT
NA TRBJ1-1 NA 14 TRBV12-3/TRBV12-4 CASSPGTQSTEAFF TGTGCCAGCAGTCCGGGGACCCAGAGCACTGAAGCTTTCTTT
once TRBJ1-1 NA 15 TRBV28 CASSLSEFLNTEAFF TGTGCCAGCAGTTTATCGGAGTTCTTGAACACTGAAGCTTTCTTT
few TRBJ2-4 TRBD2 14 TRBV7-2 CASSLALAGIIQYF TGTGCCAGCAGCTTGGCACTAGCGGGGATAATTCAGTACTTC
few TRBJ2-1 TRBD2 20 TRBV9 CASSVLPHLKTSEKTSEQFF TGTGCCAGCAGCGTATTACCCCACCTAAAGACTAGCGAGAAAACTTCTGAGCAGTTCTTC
NA TRBJ1-1 NA 13 TRBV15 CATNKNRNTEAFF TGTGCCACCAACAAAAACAGGAACACTGAAGCTTTCTTT
NA TRBJ2-7 NA 15 TRBV7-2 CVSSRGGSLTYEQYF TGTGTCAGCAGTCGAGGGGGGAGCCTTACCTACGAGCAGTACTTC
many TRBJ1-1 NA 15 TRBV7-2 CASRLGVSVNTEAFF TGTGCCAGCAGGCTAGGGGTTTCCGTGAACACTGAAGCTTTCTTT
many TRBJ2-3 TRBD1 18 TRBV4-1 CASSQSPGTGPLTDTQYF TGCGCCAGCAGCCAAAGTCCAGGGACAGGGCCCCTCACAGATACGCAGTATTTT
NA TRBJ2-1 NA 14 TRBV5-1 CASSAGSRALEEFF TGCGCCAGCAGCGCCGGTAGCCGGGCCCTAGAGGAGTTCTTC
NA TRBJ1-1 NA 13 TRBV12-3/TRBV12-4 CASTTTANTEAFF TGTGCCAGCACCACGACAGCGAACACTGAAGCTTTCTTT
few TRBJ1-1 NA 10 TRBV20-1 CSASGAEAFF TGCAGTGCTAGTGGGGCTGAAGCTTTCTTT
NA TRBJ2-3 TRBD2 15 TRBV9 CASSVVLAGIDTQYF TGTGCCAGCAGCGTAGTACTAGCGGGGATAGATACGCAGTATTTT
NA TRBJ1-2 NA 15 TRBV9 CASSVDLTRLDGYTF TGTGCCAGCAGCGTAGATCTGACCCGGCTGGATGGCTACACCTTC
NA TRBJ2-2 TRBD2 16 TRBV4-2 CASSQEASGGSGELFF TGTGCCAGCAGCCAAGAGGCTAGCGGGGGATCTGGGGAGCTGTTTTTT
NA TRBJ1-1 NA 15 TRBV7-2 CASSLQAGVFREAFF TGTGCCAGCAGCCTACAAGCGGGGGTTTTTCGGGAAGCTTTCTTT
NA TRBJ2-3 TRBD2 15 TRBV7-2 CANSGASSFTDTQYF TGTGCCAACAGCGGGGCTAGTTCTTTCACAGATACGCAGTATTTT
few TRBJ1-2 NA 11 TRBV30 CAWSTGFGYTF TGTGCCTGGAGTACGGGGTTCGGCTACACCTTC